This T cell receptor (beta chain) came from a study of cytomegalovirus exposure and HLA in healthy donors. Study-wide context: Clustering assigned approximately 79% of the roughly 420 genotyped donors to the Caucasian-associated ancestry cluster.

It was healthy bone marrow donors who served as donors. PCR was performed using 60 Vbeta and 13 Jbeta primers. Study processing details: There were around 80 million unique TCR beta chains by a later count, and approximately 12 million of them were shared. The table came from immunoSEQ multiplex PCR; TCRdb's copy has only in-frame clones and leaves some out. V, J and clone size reflect that table, while D and trimming were determined from the DNA. The table lists some 160,000 clones, over 60% of them singletons. Study outcomes and limitations: An apparent linkage of common viral pathogens to several of the most significant clusters emerged in a later analysis.

Notes on this clone: Its specificity is unknown.

The sequencing input was PBMCs. This clonotype was sampled from a woman in her thirties or forties in good health and CMV-seronegative.

The CDR3 nucleotides read TGTGCCAGCAGCTCGCCAGGGGGAACAGATACGCAGTATTTT. Protein: CASSSPGGTDTQYF. V gene TRBV6-5 combines with J gene TRBJ2-3; 7 nucleotides line up with TRBD1. V was clipped by 6 bases and J by 3 bases; unmatched bases: 6. The CDR3 loop spans 14 amino acids. Looked up from germline, CDR1 is MNHEY and CDR2 is SVGAGI.